The T cell receptor beta chain described here comes from a study of blood T cell repertoires in COVID-19. Overall study context: Among Cohort 3 donors, those recovered had two negative PCRs, clearance, or symptom resolution.

J lost 1 base, V lost 6 bases, and 9 bases had no gene match. Germline assignment: CDR1 SGHAT and CDR2 FQNNGV. The CDR3 contains 17 residues. Original data processing: Using reference gene primer amplification, nucleated cell counts were estimated. The repertoire was sequenced with immunoSEQ multiplex PCR; TCRdb's copy has only in-frame clones and lacks some. That table furnishes V, J and clone size, whereas the DNA furnished D and trimming. The sample includes fewer than 250,000 clones, around 87% of them seen just once. Living in about two dozen US areas, the participants were between about 18 and 100 years of age.

The genes are TRBV11-2 and TRBJ1-2; TRBD1 matches 12 bases. The receptor comes from a woman in her thirties or forties in a cohort exposed to, infected with or recovered from COVID-19 (not recorded which). The specimen sequenced was PBMCs or T cells enriched from blood (not recorded which). The CDR3, as DNA: TGTGCCAGCAGGCGGCCGGGACAGGGGGCCTATAACTATGGCTACACCTTC. This translates into CASRRPGQGAYNYGYTF.